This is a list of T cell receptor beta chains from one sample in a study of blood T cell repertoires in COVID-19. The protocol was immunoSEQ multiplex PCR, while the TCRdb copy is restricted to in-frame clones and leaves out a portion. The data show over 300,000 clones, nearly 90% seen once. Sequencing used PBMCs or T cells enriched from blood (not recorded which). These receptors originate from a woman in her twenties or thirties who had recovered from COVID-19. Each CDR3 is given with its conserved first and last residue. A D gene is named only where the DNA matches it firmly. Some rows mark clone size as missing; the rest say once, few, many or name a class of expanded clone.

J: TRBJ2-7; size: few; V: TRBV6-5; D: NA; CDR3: CASFRGGHEQYF; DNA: TGTGCCAGCTTCCGCGGGGGCCACGAGCAGTACTTC
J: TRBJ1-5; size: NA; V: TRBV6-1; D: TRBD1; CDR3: CASREGTGYQPQHF; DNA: TGTGCCAGCAGGGAAGGGACAGGGTATCAGCCCCAGCATTTT
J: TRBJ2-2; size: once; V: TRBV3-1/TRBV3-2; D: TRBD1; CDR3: CASSHLRGPGGELFF; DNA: TGTGCCAGCAGCCACCTAAGGGGGCCTGGGGGGGAGCTGTTTTTT
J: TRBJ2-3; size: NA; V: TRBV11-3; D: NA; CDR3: CASSLVATDTQYF; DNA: TGTGCCAGCAGCTTAGTAGCTACAGATACGCAGTATTTT
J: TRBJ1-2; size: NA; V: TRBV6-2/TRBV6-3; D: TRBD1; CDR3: CASSYRGQDYGYTF; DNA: TGTGCCAGCAGTTACAGGGGGCAGGACTATGGCTACACCTTC
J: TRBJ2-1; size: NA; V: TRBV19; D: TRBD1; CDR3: CASSIEPGQAIGNEQFF; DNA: TGTGCCAGTAGTATAGAGCCGGGACAGGCGATTGGCAATGAGCAGTTCTTC
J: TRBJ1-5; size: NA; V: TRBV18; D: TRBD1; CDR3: CASSRQGKIDQPQHF; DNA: TGTGCCAGCTCTCGACAGGGGAAGATCGATCAGCCCCAGCATTTT
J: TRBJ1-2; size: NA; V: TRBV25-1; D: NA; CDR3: CASTQGSHYGYTF; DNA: TGTGCCAGCACCCAGGGGTCCCACTATGGCTACACCTTC
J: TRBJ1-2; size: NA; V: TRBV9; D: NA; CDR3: CASSGRLDGYTF; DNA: TGTGCCAGCAGCGGGCGGCTGGATGGCTACACCTTC
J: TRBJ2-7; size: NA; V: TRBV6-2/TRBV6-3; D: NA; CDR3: CASSYEVPSYEQYF; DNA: TGTGCCAGCAGTTACGAGGTCCCAAGCTACGAGCAGTACTTC
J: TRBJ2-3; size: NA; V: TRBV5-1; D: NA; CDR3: CASEGADTQYF; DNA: TGCGCCAGCGAGGGTGCAGATACGCAGTATTTT
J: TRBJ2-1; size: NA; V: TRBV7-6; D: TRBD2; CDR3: CASSLAWAGGEISSYNEQFF; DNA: TGTGCCAGCAGCTTAGCGTGGGCGGGGGGCGAAATTAGCTCCTACAATGAGCAGTTCTTC
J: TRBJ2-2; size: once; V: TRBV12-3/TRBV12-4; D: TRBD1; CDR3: CASSQTGARELFF; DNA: TGTGCCAGCAGCCAAACAGGGGCCCGGGAGCTGTTTTTT
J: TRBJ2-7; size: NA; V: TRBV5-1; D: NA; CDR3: CASSLGRGPLEQYF; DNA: TGCGCCAGCAGCTTGGGCAGGGGACCCCTCGAGCAGTACTTC
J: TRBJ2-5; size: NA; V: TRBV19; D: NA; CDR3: CASSIGAAETQYF; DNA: TGTGCCAGTAGTATAGGGGCCGCGGAGACCCAGTACTTC
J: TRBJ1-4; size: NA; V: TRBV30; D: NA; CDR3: CAWRNHTGRNEKLFF; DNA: TGTGCCTGGAGGAACCACACAGGGCGAAATGAAAAACTGTTTTTT
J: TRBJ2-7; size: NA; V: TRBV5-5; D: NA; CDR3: CASSFRQASYEQYF; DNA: TGTGCCAGCAGCTTTAGACAGGCCTCCTACGAGCAGTACTTC
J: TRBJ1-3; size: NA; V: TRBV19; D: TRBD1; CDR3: CASSPFTGVTGNTIYF; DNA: TGTGCCAGTAGTCCTTTCACAGGGGTAACGGGAAACACCATATATTTT
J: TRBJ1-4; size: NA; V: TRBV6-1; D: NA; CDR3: CASSDESGANEKLFF; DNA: TGTGCCAGCAGTGACGAATCAGGGGCTAATGAAAAACTGTTTTTT
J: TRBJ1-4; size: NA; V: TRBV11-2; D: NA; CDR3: CASSALGGGTNEKLFF; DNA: TGTGCCAGCAGCGCCCTGGGTGGGGGGACTAATGAAAAACTGTTTTTT
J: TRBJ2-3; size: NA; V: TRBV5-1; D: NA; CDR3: CASSLYSSGTDTQYF; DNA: TGCGCCAGCAGCTTGTATAGTAGCGGAACAGATACGCAGTATTTT
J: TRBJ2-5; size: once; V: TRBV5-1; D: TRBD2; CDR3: CASSSRDPRGGTQYF; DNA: TGCGCCAGCAGCTCCCGGGACCCCCGCGGGGGGACCCAGTACTTC
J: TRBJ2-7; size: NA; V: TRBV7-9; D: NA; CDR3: CASSFPGQSGEQYF; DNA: TGTGCCAGCAGCTTCCCCGGACAGTCGGGAGAGCAGTACTTC
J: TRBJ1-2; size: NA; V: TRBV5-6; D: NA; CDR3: CASSPGQVYPGYTF; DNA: TGTGCCAGCAGCCCGGGACAAGTCTATCCCGGCTACACCTTC
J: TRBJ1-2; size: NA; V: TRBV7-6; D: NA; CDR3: CASSWIGGQPILGGGYTF; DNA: TGTGCCAGCAGCTGGATAGGAGGACAGCCGATTCTTGGGGGTGGCTACACCTTC